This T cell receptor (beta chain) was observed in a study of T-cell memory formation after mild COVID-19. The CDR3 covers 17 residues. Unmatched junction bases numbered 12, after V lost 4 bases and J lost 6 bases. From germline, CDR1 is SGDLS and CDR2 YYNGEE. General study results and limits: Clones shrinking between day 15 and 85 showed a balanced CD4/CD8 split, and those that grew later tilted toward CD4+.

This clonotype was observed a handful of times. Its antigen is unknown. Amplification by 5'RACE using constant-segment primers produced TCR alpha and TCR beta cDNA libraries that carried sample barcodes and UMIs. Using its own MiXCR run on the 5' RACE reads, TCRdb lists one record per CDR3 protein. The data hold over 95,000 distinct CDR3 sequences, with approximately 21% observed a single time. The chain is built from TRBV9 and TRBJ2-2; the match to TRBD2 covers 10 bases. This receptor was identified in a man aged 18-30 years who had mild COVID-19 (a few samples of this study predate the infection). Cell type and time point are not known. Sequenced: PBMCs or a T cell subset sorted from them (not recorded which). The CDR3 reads CASSLPAGGISAGELFF. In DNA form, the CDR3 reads TGTGCCAGCAGCCTCCCAGCGGGGGGGATCTCCGCCGGGGAGCTGTTTTTT.